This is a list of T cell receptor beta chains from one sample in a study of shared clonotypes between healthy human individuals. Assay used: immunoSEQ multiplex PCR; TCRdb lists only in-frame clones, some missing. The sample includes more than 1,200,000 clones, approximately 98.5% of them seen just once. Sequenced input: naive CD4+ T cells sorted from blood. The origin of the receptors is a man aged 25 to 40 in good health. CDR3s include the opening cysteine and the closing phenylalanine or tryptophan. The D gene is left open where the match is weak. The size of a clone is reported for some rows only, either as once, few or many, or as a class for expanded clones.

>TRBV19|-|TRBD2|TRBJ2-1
CASSPRTSSYNEQFF
TGTGCCAGTAGTCCACGGACTAGCTCCTACAATGAGCAGTTCTTC
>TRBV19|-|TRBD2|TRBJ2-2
CASSLPGLAGGELFF
TGTGCCAGTAGCTTGCCGGGACTAGCTGGCGGGGAGCTGTTTTTT
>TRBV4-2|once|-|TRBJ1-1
CASSQKVASNTEAFF
TGTGCCAGCAGCCAAAAGGTCGCATCGAACACTGAAGCTTTCTTT
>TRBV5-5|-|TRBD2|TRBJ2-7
CASSSGPSGSYEQYF
TGTGCCAGCAGTTCAGGTCCTAGCGGCTCCTACGAGCAGTACTTC
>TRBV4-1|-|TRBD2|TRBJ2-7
CASSQAGTSAYEQYF
TGCGCCAGCAGCCAAGCTGGGACTAGCGCTTACGAGCAGTACTTC
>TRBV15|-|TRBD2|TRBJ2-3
CATSRVLKSGRSTDTQYF
TGTGCCACCAGCAGAGTTCTCAAAAGCGGGAGAAGCACAGATACGCAGTATTTT
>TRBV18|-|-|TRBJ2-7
CASSPPGREGDEQYF
TGTGCCAGCTCACCACCGGGGAGGGAGGGGGACGAGCAGTACTTC
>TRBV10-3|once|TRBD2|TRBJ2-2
CAIRRPGLGSGELFF
TGTGCCATCAGGAGACCGGGACTAGGCTCCGGGGAGCTGTTTTTT
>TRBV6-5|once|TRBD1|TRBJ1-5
CASRRDRASNQPQHF
TGTGCCAGCAGAAGGGACAGGGCTAGCAATCAGCCCCAGCATTTT
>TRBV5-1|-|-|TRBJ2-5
CASSTGELQETQYF
TGCGCCAGTTCGACAGGCGAGCTCCAAGAGACCCAGTACTTC
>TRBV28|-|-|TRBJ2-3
CASSSHTDTQYF
TGTGCCAGCAGTTCTCATACAGATACGCAGTATTTT
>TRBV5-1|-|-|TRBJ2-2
CASSHGNANTGELFF
TGCGCCAGCAGCCATGGAAACGCGAACACCGGGGAGCTGTTTTTT
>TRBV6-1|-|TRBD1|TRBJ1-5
CASTYDRGNQPQHF
TGTGCCAGCACCTATGACAGGGGGAATCAGCCCCAGCATTTT
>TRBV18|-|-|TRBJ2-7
CASSPEAGAWYEQYF
TGTGCCAGCTCACCCGAGGCAGGGGCTTGGTACGAGCAGTACTTC
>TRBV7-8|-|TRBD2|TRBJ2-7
CASSLAHRASGNYEQYF
TGTGCCAGCAGCTTAGCCCATAGGGCTAGCGGGAACTACGAGCAGTACTTC
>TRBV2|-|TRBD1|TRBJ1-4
CASSQDRGVGKLFF
TGTGCCAGCAGTCAGGACAGGGGAGTCGGAAAACTGTTTTTT
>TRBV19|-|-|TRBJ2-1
CASTRVPVSYNEQFF
TGTGCCAGTACCCGAGTGCCAGTCTCCTACAATGAGCAGTTCTTC
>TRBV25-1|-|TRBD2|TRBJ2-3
CASRDLAGFGTQYF
TGTGCCAGCAGGGACTTAGCGGGGTTCGGTACGCAGTATTTT
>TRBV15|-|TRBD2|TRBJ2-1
CATSSPSGIGYEQFF
TGTGCCACCAGCAGCCCTAGCGGGATTGGGTATGAGCAGTTCTTC
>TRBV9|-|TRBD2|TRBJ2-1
CASSVHHSGHSYNEQFF
TGTGCCAGCAGCGTTCACCATAGCGGGCACTCCTACAATGAGCAGTTCTTC
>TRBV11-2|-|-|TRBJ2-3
CASSPIVDTQYF
TGTGCCAGCAGCCCCATTGTAGATACGCAGTATTTT
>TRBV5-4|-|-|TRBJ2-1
CASSLRQGGEQFF
TGTGCCAGCAGCTTGCGGCAGGGCGGCGAGCAGTTCTTC
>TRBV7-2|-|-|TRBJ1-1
CASSPGQGQNFGHKAFF
TGTGCCAGCAGCCCCGGGCAGGGGCAAAATTTTGGGCATAAAGCTTTCTTT
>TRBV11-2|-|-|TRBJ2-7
CASSPKLGQPFYEQYF
TGTGCCAGCAGCCCAAAACTAGGACAGCCCTTCTACGAGCAGTACTTC
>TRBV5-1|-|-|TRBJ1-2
CASSLRPMGGYTF
TGCGCCAGCAGCTTGCGGCCCATGGGTGGCTACACCTTC
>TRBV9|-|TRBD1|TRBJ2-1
CASSVGSGGFSEQFF
TGTGCCAGCAGCGTAGGGTCAGGGGGCTTTAGTGAGCAGTTCTTC
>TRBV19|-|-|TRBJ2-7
CASSPGRLYEQYF
TGTGCCAGTAGTCCGGGCCGGCTCTACGAGCAGTACTTC
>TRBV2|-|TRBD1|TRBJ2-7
CASSPTGGYEQYF
TGTGCCAGCTCCCCAACAGGGGGCTACGAGCAGTACTTC
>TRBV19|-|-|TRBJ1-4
CASSPRPTVDEKLFF
TGTGCCAGTAGTCCCAGGCCGACGGTGGATGAAAAACTGTTTTTT
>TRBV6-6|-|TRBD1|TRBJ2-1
CASNSPGQAVDEQFF
TGTGCCAGCAACTCACCGGGACAGGCCGTTGATGAGCAGTTCTTC
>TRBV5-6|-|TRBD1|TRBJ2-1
CASSLVPGQGGTEQFF
TGTGCCAGCAGCTTGGTTCCAGGACAGGGTGGAACTGAGCAGTTCTTC
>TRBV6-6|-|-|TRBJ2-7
CASGGTGYEQYF
TGTGCCAGCGGCGGGACTGGCTACGAGCAGTACTTC
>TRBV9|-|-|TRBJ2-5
CASSPGEETQYF
TGTGCCAGCAGCCCAGGGGAAGAGACCCAGTACTTC
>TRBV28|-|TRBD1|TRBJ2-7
CASTRGAPGQGYEQYF
TGTGCCAGCACCCGCGGGGCCCCCGGACAGGGATACGAGCAGTACTTC
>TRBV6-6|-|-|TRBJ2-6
CASTFRRDSGANVLTF
TGTGCCAGCACCTTCAGGAGGGACTCTGGGGCCAACGTCCTGACTTTC
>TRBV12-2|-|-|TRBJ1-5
CASRSGQGYQPQHF
TGTGCAAGTCGCTCCGGACAGGGGTATCAGCCCCAGCATTTT
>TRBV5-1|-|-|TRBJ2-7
CASSLERDTSYEQYF
TGCGCCAGCAGCTTGGAGCGGGACACAAGTTACGAGCAGTACTTC
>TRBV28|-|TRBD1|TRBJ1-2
CASSSYLRDRVGYTF
TGTGCCAGCAGTTCGTACCTCCGGGACAGGGTTGGCTACACCTTC
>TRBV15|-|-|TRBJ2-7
CATSRVRSEQYF
TGTGCCACCAGCAGAGTCAGGTCCGAGCAGTACTTC